Reported below is one T cell receptor (beta chain). Antigen: not known. Sequencing was performed with immunoSEQ multiplex PCR; in TCRdb, only in-frame clones are kept and a portion is missing. The sample has some 57,000 clones, 70% to 85% seen once. This sample was taken from a study of memory CD4+ T cells and cytomegalovirus serostatus. About the study: Donors were healthy Belgian adults, several CMV seropositive and some 24 seronegative.

Single viable CD3+CD4+CD8-CD45RO+ cells were sorted as the memory CD4+ T cells. Positive selection with CD4 microbeads enriched total CD4+ T cells. The CDR3 is 15 amino acids. V lost 3 bases, J lost 4 bases, and 9 bases stayed unmatched. Germline V gene sequence: CDR1 SGHDT, CDR2 YYEEEE. Study findings and constraints: 67 of 164 known CMV-associated TCRbeta sequences appeared in CD4+ memory. The CMV-associated TCR signature appears largely within the CD4+ memory repertoire.

The V call is TRBV5-6, the J call TRBJ2-5; 7 bases are shared with TRBD2. Sequenced input: memory CD4+ T cells from blood. The TCR comes from an adult in good health and CMV-seronegative. In nucleotides, the CDR3 is TGTGCCAGCAGCTCCTTTTTGCGGGAGAGAGAGACCCAGTACTTC. Residues: CASSSFLRERETQYF.